The clone carrying this T cell receptor beta chain was seen repeatedly, ten times or more. What it recognizes is unknown. This CDR3 contains 15 residues. V lost 0 bases and J lost 0, with 6 bases in between. From germline, CDR1 is LGHNA and CDR2 YSLEER. The data are from a study of molecular identifiers for immune sequencing clone quantification. Overall study results and limits: Investigators reportedly could detect spiked Jurkat TCR RNA from one cell among about a million naive cells. Identical TCR molecules that share a barcode could lead to an underestimation of highly expanded clone sizes. Effector cells had over 99% of their molecules in clones above 20 RNA copies, while naive cells had under 1%.

TCRdb called the PCR reads again in MiXCR, with one record for every CDR3 protein. The table includes 88,000 or so distinct CDR3 sequences, around a fifth detected once. It was from about 19,000 to 1,100,000 sorted cells, with 10%, 30% or 50% RNA, that naive CD8 libraries came. This clonotype was sampled from a human donor in good health. Some libraries in this study had Jurkat cell RNA spiked in. The chain combines TRBV4-3 with TRBJ1-5; D is unresolved. Sample: naive CD8+ T cells from blood, with Jurkat cell RNA spiked in. The subset denotes: FACS-sorted CD8+CD4-CCR7+CD45RA+ naive T cells. The CDR3 sequence is CASSQDWHSNQPQHF. In nucleotides, the CDR3 is TGCGCCAGCAGCCAAGATTGGCATAGCAATCAGCCCCAGCATTTT.